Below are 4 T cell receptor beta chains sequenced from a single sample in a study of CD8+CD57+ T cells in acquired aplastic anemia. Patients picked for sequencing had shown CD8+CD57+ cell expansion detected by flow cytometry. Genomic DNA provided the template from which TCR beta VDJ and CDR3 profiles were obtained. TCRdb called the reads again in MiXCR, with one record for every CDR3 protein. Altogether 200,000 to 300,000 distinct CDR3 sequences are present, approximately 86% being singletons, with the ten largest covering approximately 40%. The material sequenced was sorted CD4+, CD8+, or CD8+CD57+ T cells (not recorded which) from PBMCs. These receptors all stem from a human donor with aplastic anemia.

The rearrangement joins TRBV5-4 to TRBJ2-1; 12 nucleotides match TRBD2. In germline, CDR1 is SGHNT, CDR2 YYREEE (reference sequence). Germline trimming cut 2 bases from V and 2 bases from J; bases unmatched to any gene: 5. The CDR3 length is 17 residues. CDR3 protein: CASSFTSGRRTYNEQFF. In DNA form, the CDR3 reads TGTGCCAGCAGCTTTACTAGCGGGAGGCGAACCTACAATGAGCAGTTCTTC. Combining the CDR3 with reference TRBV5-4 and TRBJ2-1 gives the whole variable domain ETGVTQSPTHLIKTRGQQVTLRCSSQSGHNTVSWYQQALGQGPQFIFQYYREEENGRGNFPPRFSGLQFPNYSSELNVNALELDDSALYLCASSFTSGRRTYNEQFFGPGTRLTVL.

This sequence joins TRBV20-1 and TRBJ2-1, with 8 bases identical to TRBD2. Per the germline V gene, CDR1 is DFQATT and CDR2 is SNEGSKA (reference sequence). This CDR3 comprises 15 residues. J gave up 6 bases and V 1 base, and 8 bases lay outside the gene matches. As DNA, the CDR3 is TGCAGTGCTAGAGGTTTAGCGGGATTAGTCAATGAGCAGTTCTTC. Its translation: CSARGLAGLVNEQFF.

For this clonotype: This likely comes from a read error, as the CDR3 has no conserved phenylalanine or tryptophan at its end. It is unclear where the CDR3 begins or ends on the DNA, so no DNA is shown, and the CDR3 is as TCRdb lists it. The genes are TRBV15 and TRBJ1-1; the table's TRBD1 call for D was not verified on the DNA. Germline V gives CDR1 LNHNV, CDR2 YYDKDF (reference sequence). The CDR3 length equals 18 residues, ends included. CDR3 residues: CATSRRTGRYVQYFGPCT.

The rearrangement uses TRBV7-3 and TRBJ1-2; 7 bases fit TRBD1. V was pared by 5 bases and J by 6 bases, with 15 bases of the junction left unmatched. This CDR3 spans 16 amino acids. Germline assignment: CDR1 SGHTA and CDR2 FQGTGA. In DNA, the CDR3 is TGTGCCAGCAGCCCATACAGGGGACGATGGCGCCATGGCTACACCTTC. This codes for CASSPYRGRWRHGYTF.